This T cell receptor beta chain was found in a study of shared clonotypes between healthy human individuals. The repertoire was sequenced with immunoSEQ multiplex PCR; TCRdb's copy has only in-frame clones and lacks some. In the table there are millions of clones, over 85% of which are singletons. Positive CCR7 selection of CD45RO-negative cells yielded the naive CD8 cells, and terminally differentiated effector memory CD45RA+ cells were excluded. Per germline, CDR1 LGHNA and CDR2 YSLEER. The CDR3 has 15 amino acids. V lost 4 bases to trimming and J lost 3 bases, with 16 bases between them. Points from the study as a whole: Generation of non-shared clonotypes was less probable than generation of clonotypes shared by all four donors.

As to this clone: Its specificity is unknown.

This TCR derives from a man between 18 and 29 years old in good health. Sequencing was carried out using naive CD8+ T cells sorted from blood. This chain uses TRBV4-3 with TRBJ2-7; D uncertain. The chain's CDR3 is CASSLTTGSVYEQYF. For the CDR3, the DNA is TGCGCCAGCAGCCTTACGACGGGTTCGGTCTACGAGCAGTACTTC.